This T cell receptor (beta chain) originates from a study of spatial heterogeneity in lung cancer. Overall study context: Detection consistently yielded more beta chains than alpha chains. Across the raw uncorrected reads, a unique TCR and UMI combination was observed, on average, more than ten times.

Single TCR cDNA molecules each had their own unique molecular identifier. TCRdb passed the 5' RACE reads through MiXCR, listing each CDR3 protein once. The data hold 30,000 to 45,000 distinct CDR3 sequences, with approximately 5.2% observed a single time. This clonotype was picked up many times. Antigen: not known. Time point meaning: sample taken at primary tumor resection. Sequencing was performed on whole RNA extracted from tumor and nontumor lung tissue, or from frozen PBMC, and the material was left unsorted. Trimming cost V 6 bases and J 6 bases, with 18 bases left between them. CDR3 length equals 15 residues. The germline CDR1 and CDR2 sequences are MDHEN and SYDVKM. General study results and limits: The appearance of ubiquitous expanded tumor TCRs in blood was greater at resection than follow-up.

The material sequenced was PBMCs, taken at surgery. This chain joins TRBV28 and TRBJ2-1; D not resolved. This clonotype was sampled from a female donor with early-stage non-small cell lung cancer. The CDR3 bases are TGTGCCAGCAGCCCCATTGCGGATCAGGCCAATGAGCAGTTCTTC. As protein: CASSPIADQANEQFF.